This T cell receptor beta chain stems from a study of T cells in Graves' hyperthyroidism and ophthalmopathy. Study-wide results and limits: Most clonotypes expanded in thyroid above 0.001 were likewise present in blood.

This clonotype was recorded many times. The antigen remains unidentified. An end of the junction differs from the germline gene, which may be a read error. Fresh 10 ml peripheral blood yielded PBMCs. Amplified regions were TCR beta CDR3 sequences from RNA transcripts. A first-round RT-PCR of the TCR CDR3 used the HTBI primer set. One entry per CDR3 protein, called by TCRdb with MiXCR from the multiplex PCR reads. The sample records nearly 600,000 distinct CDR3 sequences, 12% to 15% being singletons. CDR3 length: 13 amino acids. Germline CDR1 reads SSHAT; CDR2 reads FNYEAQ (reference sequence). The source is a woman between 18 and 29 years old with Graves' ophthalmopathy. The V and J genes are TRBV7-7 and TRBJ2-1, with 9 bases lining up with TRBD1. Sequencing input: blood. The CDR3 nucleotides read TGTGCTAGCAGCAGGGACAGGGTCAATGAGCAGTTCTTC. Its translation: CASSRDRVNEQFF.